The 20 T cell receptor beta chains below were found in one sample sequenced in a study of early T cells in non-severe SARS-CoV-2 infection (TCRdb year 2021). The library came from 5' RACE. Sequenced using a NextSeq 500. The public sequencing data were trimmed at Q25 with fastp and processed into clonotypes with MiXCR by TCRdb, which kept only in-frame beta chains. For every CDR3 protein sequence, its rows merge into one entry that carries the most common genes and DNA. Present in this sample are about 69,000 distinct CDR3 sequences, under 9.5% of which were seen just once. Together, the top ten hold 5.9% of the sample. Material: whole blood. The origin of the receptors is an adult who was a healthcare worker with PCR-confirmed SARS-CoV-2 infection or an uninfected control (not recorded which).

This clonotype occurred many times. The chain carries TRBV24-1 and TRBJ2-3; no firm D call. The CDR3 spans 13 residues. The V and J ends lost 1 base and 0 bases respectively, with 1 base between them. CDR1 is KGHDR, CDR2 SFDVKD, per germline. The CDR3 sequence is CATSDFSTDTQYF. CDR3 DNA: TGTGCCACCAGTGATTTTAGCACAGATACGCAGTATTTT.

This clonotype was counted between two and nine times. V and J are TRBV29-1 and TRBJ1-2; perhaps TRBD1 as D (6 bases). CDR3 size: 13 residues. V lost 5 bases, J lost 4 bases, and 14 bases lay in between. Per germline, CDR1 SQVTM and CDR2 ANQGSEA. The CDR3 protein is CSVRVTGSYGYTF. The DNA for the CDR3 is TGCAGCGTTCGGGTAACAGGGAGCTATGGCTACACCTTC.

This clonotype was seen many times. V and J are TRBV29-1 and TRBJ1-2, with a possible D match to TRBD1 (5 bases). This CDR3 spans 11 amino acids. V was trimmed by 4 bases and J by 8 bases, leaving 11 bases between them. CDR1 SQVTM and CDR2 ANQGSEA come from the germline V gene. CDR3 amino acids: CSVGGAEGYTF. CDR3 sequence (DNA): TGCAGCGTTGGAGGGGCGGAGGGCTACACCTTC.

Ten or more counts support this clonotype. V is TRBV28 and J is TRBJ1-1, with D maybe TRBD1 (5 bases). CDR3 length equals 13 residues. Trimming stripped 6 bases from V and 11 bases from J, with 19 bases between. Germline CDR1 MDHEN, CDR2 SYDVKM. The CDR3 DNA reads as TGTGCCAGCAGAGCAGGCCGGGACCTGGGGGCTTTCTTT. Protein sequence: CASRAGRDLGAFF.

The chain employs TRBV27 and TRBJ2-7; TRBD2 is a possible D gene (5 bases). Trimming removed 6 bases from V and 5 bases from J, with 14 bases in between. Germline-derived CDR1 and CDR2 are MNHEY and SMNVEV (reference sequence). The CDR3 contains 13 residues. Written as DNA, the CDR3 is TGTGCCAGCAGCCCGTCATTCGGGAACGAGCAGTACTTC. This gives the protein CASSPSFGNEQYF.

This clonotype occurred many times. The chain carries TRBV19 and TRBJ1-1; 10 bases match TRBD1. V trimming: 5 bases; J trimming: 10 bases; junction bases outside the gene matches: 10. The germline V gene has CDR1 LNHDA and CDR2 SQIVND (reference sequence). This CDR3 is built from 14 residues. The CDR3 loop reads CASSLGQGGSGAFF. The CDR3 nucleotides are TGTGCCAGTAGTCTCGGACAGGGGGGTTCGGGAGCTTTCTTT.

The chain is built from TRBV7-2 and TRBJ2-5; no clear D gene. Per germline, CDR1 SGHTA and CDR2 FQGNSA. V was clipped by 6 bases and J by 5 bases, with 13 bases between them. The CDR3 is 13 amino acids. CDR3 sequence: CASRDGFSETQYF. CDR3 in DNA: TGTGCCAGCAGGGACGGTTTTAGTGAGACCCAGTACTTC.

This rearrangement joins TRBV5-1 to TRBJ1-2; tentatively, D is TRBD1 (5 bases). With 0 bases removed from V and 7 bases from J, the gap between germline ends came to 10 bases. This CDR3 has 13 residues. Germline CDR1 SGHRS, CDR2 YFSETQ. The CDR3 DNA sequence: TGCGCCAGCAGCTTGGATGGGGCGGTTGGCTACACCTTC. Translated: CASSLDGAVGYTF.

Many counts were recorded for this clonotype. The chain employs TRBV6-1 and TRBJ1-5; TRBD1 is a possible D gene (5 bases). Germline V gene data show CDR1 as MNHNS and CDR2 as SASEGT. This CDR3 is built from 14 residues. Trimming removed 6 bases from V and 1 base from J, with 10 bases in between. Written as DNA, the CDR3 is TGTGCCAGCAGCGCGGGACGGAGCAATCAGCCCCAGCATTTT. It codes for CASSAGRSNQPQHF.

This clonotype was counted many times. The gene calls are TRBV7-9 and TRBJ2-6, with D tentatively TRBD1 (6 bases). Trimming took off 3 bases at V and 0 bases at J, with 9 bases between the two ends. The length of the CDR3 is 16 residues. Germline lookup yields CDR1 SEHNR and CDR2 FQNEAQ (reference sequence). The CDR3 region has the DNA TGTGCCAGCAGCTTTGGACAGACCTCTGGGGCCAACGTCCTGACTTTC. Its translation: CASSFGQTSGANVLTF.

This clonotype has a count of ten or more. The rearrangement joins TRBV7-9 to TRBJ2-7; D could derive from TRBD1 or TRBD2 (5 bases each). This CDR3 spans 17 amino acids. CDR1 and CDR2 from the germline V gene are SEHNR and FQNEAQ (reference sequence). The V end was cut by 4 bases, the J end by 4 bases, with 23 bases between. For the CDR3, the DNA is TGTGCCAGCAGCTCAGCAGATCGGGGCCATAGCCATTACGAGCAGTACTTC. It encodes CASSSADRGHSHYEQYF.

This clonotype occurred many times. The rearrangement uses TRBV7-2 and TRBJ2-1; 7 bases align to TRBD2. Looked up from germline, CDR1 is SGHTA and CDR2 is FQGNSA. The CDR3 is 15 amino acids. Germline trimming cut 5 bases from V and 3 bases from J; bases unmatched to any gene: 7. The CDR3 DNA follows: TGTGCCAGCAGCCCCACTAGCGATCACTACAATGAGCAGTTCTTC. Protein product: CASSPTSDHYNEQFF.

This clonotype has just a few counts. The rearrangement links TRBV5-6 to TRBJ1-3, with D unclear. The CDR3 runs to 14 residues. V was shortened by 1 base and J by 0 bases, with 5 bases between the two germline ends. Germline lookup yields CDR1 SGHDT and CDR2 YYEEEE. The CDR3 DNA is TGTGCCAGCAGCTTGATGGGCTCTGGAAACACCATATATTTT. Translating gives CASSLMGSGNTIYF. Looking up the rest from reference TRBV5-6 and TRBJ1-3 gives the full variable domain: DAGVTQSPTHLIKTRGQQVTLRCSPKSGHDTVSWYQQALGQGPQFIFQYYEEEERQRGNFPDRFSGHQFPNYSSELNVNALLLGDSALYLCASSLMGSGNTIYFGEGSWLTVV.

This chain joins TRBV6-6 and TRBJ2-3, with 11 bases that match TRBD1. The junction had 9 bases not matched to a gene; V was cut back by 6 bases and J by 4 bases. The CDR3 extends over 16 amino acids. CDR1 is MNHNY and CDR2 is SVGAGI in the germline V gene (reference sequence). The CDR3 reads CASSSMRDRGADTQYF. CDR3 nucleotides: TGTGCCAGCAGCTCCATGAGGGACAGGGGGGCAGATACGCAGTATTTT.

This clonotype was counted a single time. J is TRBJ2-1 and V is TRBV7-9; 10 nucleotides match TRBD2. V lost 5 bases to trimming and J lost 8 bases; unmatched junction nucleotides: 9. The CDR3 contains 15 residues. The V gene's germline CDR1 is SEHNR and CDR2 FQNEAQ (reference sequence). The CDR3, as DNA: TGTGCCAGCAGCAATAAGCGGGAGGGCCGGCATGAGCAGTTCTTC. Translated: CASSNKREGRHEQFF.

The chain couples TRBV29-1 to TRBJ2-7; D unresolved. V lost 6 bases, J lost 7 bases, and 16 bases lay in between. Germline V lookup: CDR1 SQVTM, CDR2 ANQGSEA. CDR3 size: 12 residues. CDR3 nucleotides: TGCAGCGTGGCCAGCTCTACGACTGAGCAGTACTTC. Protein product: CSVASSTTEQYF.

This clonotype was counted at least ten times. The genes are TRBV7-8 and TRBJ2-3; TRBD1 aligns across 7 bases. The length of the CDR3 is 15 residues. After removal of 3 bases from V and 2 bases from J, the junction contained 5 bases not matched to a gene. CDR1 SGHVS and CDR2 FQNEAQ come from the germline V gene. Here the CDR3 reads CASSFGTADTDTQYF. The CDR3 DNA is TGTGCCAGCAGCTTCGGGACAGCGGACACAGATACGCAGTATTTT.

This clonotype was counted many times. The chain combines TRBV5-5 with TRBJ2-5, with a tentative D call TRBD2 (5 bases). CDR1 and CDR2 (germline): SGHKS, YYEKEE (reference sequence). Trimming removed 4 bases at V and 9 bases at J, with 16 bases between. This CDR3 is 13 amino acids long. CDR3 DNA sequence: TGTGCCAGCAGCCCCCCCATTATGAGGGCCCAGTACTTC. Residues: CASSPPIMRAQYF.

This clonotype was recorded many times. The chain carries TRBV30 and TRBJ1-6; D might be TRBD1 (5 bases). Trimming removed 2 bases at V and 1 base at J, with 6 bases between. The CDR3 length is 14 residues. Germline loops: CDR1 GTSNPN, CDR2 SVGIG (reference sequence). CDR3 sequence reads: CAWSPGSYNSPLHF. In DNA, the CDR3 is TGTGCCTGGAGTCCAGGGTCCTATAATTCACCCCTCCACTTT.

The chain joins TRBV12-3 or TRBV12-4 to TRBJ2-2, with 11 bases fitting TRBD2. The CDR3 runs to 17 residues. V dropped 1 base and J dropped 2; count of bases not matched to a gene: 3. The DNA of the CDR3 is TGTGCCAGCAGTTTAGACGGACTAGCGGGTAACACCGGGGAGCTGTTTTTT. Encoded protein: CASSLDGLAGNTGELFF.